Below are 27 T cell receptor beta chains sequenced from a single sample in a study of post-analysis software for immune sequencing data (dated by TCRdb to between 2014 and 2016). General study outcomes and caveats: Significantly higher frequencies in patients than in controls were found for several TRBV segments, including TRBV5-6, TRBV5-1 and TRBV20-1.

Which antigens these TCRs recognize remains unknown. The receptor library was made with PCR. Instrument used: Illumina HiSeq 2500. To reduce PCR and sequencing biases, unique molecular identifiers were built into the TCR beta cDNA libraries. TCRdb's own reprocessing of the public reads used fastp at Q25 and MiXCR and kept productive beta chains. Every CDR3 protein is listed once, alongside the most common genes and DNA of its rows. This sample has about 760,000 distinct CDR3 sequences in its table, and about 32% of those were observed once. The ten largest clones capture approximately 0.55% of the sample. The sequenced material came from blood. The receptors originated from a girl between 5 and 17 years old with multiple sclerosis.

This clonotype was recorded a few times. A single base separates this from a much larger clone, so it may be a read error. CDR3 coding DNA: TGTGCCAGCAGCTTCTACCATGAGCAGTTCTTC. Its protein product is CASSFYHEQFF. The genes are TRBV7-9 and TRBJ2-1; no firm D call. The CDR3 totals 11 residues. Germline lookup yields CDR1 SEHNR and CDR2 FQNEAQ (reference sequence).

The chain is built from TRBV7-8 and TRBJ1-6, with D possibly matching TRBD1 (6 bases). Germline lookup yields CDR1 SGHVS and CDR2 FQNEAQ. The CDR3 consists of 18 residues. Trimming removed 5 bases at V and 7 bases at J, with 24 bases between. The CDR3 DNA is TGTGCCAGCAGCCCCCGGATTAAAGGGGGTATCGGGAATTCACCCCTCCACTTT. Residues: CASSPRIKGGIGNSPLHF.

V gene TRBV10-3 combines with J gene TRBJ2-3, with 10 bases aligning to TRBD1. Germline trimming cut 3 bases from V and 3 bases from J; bases unmatched to any gene: 6. Germline lookup yields CDR1 ENHRY and CDR2 SYGVKD. This CDR3 region has 16 residues. CDR3 residues: CAISDQDRGETDTQYF. DNA for the CDR3: TGTGCCATCAGTGACCAGGACAGGGGGGAGACAGATACGCAGTATTTT.

The J gene is TRBJ2-1, the V gene TRBV20-1, with TRBD2 as a possible D gene (5 bases). Deletions cut 4 bases from V and 6 bases from J, with 16 bases between. Per the germline V gene, CDR1 is DFQATT and CDR2 is SNEGSKA (reference sequence). The CDR3 runs to 14 residues. The CDR3 here is CSAKAGLAFNEQFF. The CDR3 coding sequence is TGCAGTGCTAAGGCCGGGCTAGCTTTCAATGAGCAGTTCTTC.

This clonotype was seen a handful of times. The chain recombines TRBV5-1 with TRBJ2-5; D ambiguous. CDR3 length equals 15 residues. The germline CDR1 and CDR2 sequences are SGHRS and YFSETQ. The V end was cut by 0 bases, the J end by 5 bases, with 14 bases between. The chain's CDR3 is CASSLVGTIEETQYF. The CDR3 DNA follows: TGCGCCAGCAGCTTGGTTGGTACTATTGAGGAGACCCAGTACTTC.

The chain links TRBV7-9 to TRBJ2-3; the D is unclear. The V and J ends lost 5 bases and 6 bases respectively, with 15 bases between them. Germline assignment: CDR1 SEHNR and CDR2 FQNEAQ (reference sequence). CDR3 length equals 14 residues. CDR3 DNA sequence: TGTGCCAGCAGCCCCATACTCAAGGTGGATACGCAGTATTTT. Protein sequence: CASSPILKVDTQYF.

This clonotype was seen once. Given the absence of the conserved phenylalanine or tryptophan at the CDR3 end, a read error is likely. The J gene is TRBJ2-1, the V gene TRBV7-2; 11 bases are shared with TRBD2. Per the germline V gene, CDR1 is SGHTA and CDR2 is FQGNSA. The V and J ends lost 4 bases and 6 bases, in that order; junction bases with no gene match: 5. The CDR3 loop spans 15 amino acids. The CDR3 here is CASSSIAGGGNEQFC. The CDR3 DNA reads as TGTGCCAGCAGCTCTATAGCGGGGGGGGGCAATGAGCAGTTCTGC.

This clonotype was detected only a few times. This chain connects TRBV28 to TRBJ2-3; D is uncertain. Germline lookup yields CDR1 MDHEN and CDR2 SYDVKM. V was shortened by 7 bases and J by 4 bases, with 15 bases between the two germline ends. The CDR3 has 14 residues. The CDR3 is CASNEKSVSDTQYF. DNA of the CDR3: TGTGCCAGCAATGAGAAGAGCGTGTCAGATACGCAGTATTTT. The full variable domain, in which reference TRBV28 and TRBJ2-3 provide the parts outside the CDR3, is DVKVTQSSRYLVKRTGEKVFLECVQDMDHENMFWYRQDPGLGLRLIYFSYDVKMKEKGDIPEGYSVSREKKERFSLILESASTNQTSMYLCASNEKSVSDTQYFGPGTRLTVL.

In this sample, this clonotype turned up a few times. This chain connects TRBV4-2 to TRBJ2-2, with 7 bases that match TRBD2. This CDR3 has 17 residues. V was pared by 3 bases and J by 3 bases, with 10 bases of the junction left unmatched. CDR1 is LGHNA, CDR2 YNFKEQ, per germline. The CDR3 protein is CASSQGRRGSYTGELFF. CDR3 sequence (DNA): TGTGCCAGCAGCCAGGGAAGGCGCGGGAGTTACACCGGGGAGCTGTTTTTT.

A few counts support this clonotype. The chain couples TRBV29-1 to TRBJ2-1; no definite D call. V gave up 8 bases and J gave up 2 bases, with 13 bases separating them. This CDR3 is built from 13 residues. CDR1 and CDR2 from the germline V gene are SQVTM and ANQGSEA. CDR3: CSTEDSAYNEQFF. The CDR3 DNA sequence: TGCAGCACTGAAGATTCTGCCTACAATGAGCAGTTCTTC.

This chain joins TRBV13 and TRBJ2-3; 7 bases match TRBD2. The CDR3 runs to 18 residues. V lost 7 bases and J lost 3; bases outside the gene matches: 19. Germline CDR1 PRHDT, CDR2 FYEKMQ (reference sequence). The DNA for the CDR3 is TGTGCCAGCACCCCAATACGACTCCGACCGCGGGGGACAGATACGCAGTATTTT. It is translated as CASTPIRLRPRGTDTQYF.

The J gene is TRBJ1-1, the V gene TRBV6-5; maybe TRBD1 (5 bases). The CDR3 is made up of 15 amino acids. The ends were cut back, 3 bases at V and 0 bases at J, with 11 bases in the middle. The V gene's germline CDR1 is MNHEY and CDR2 SVGAGI. CDR3 DNA sequence: TGTGCCAGCAGTTATTGGGGCAGGGTGAACACTGAAGCTTTCTTT. Protein: CASSYWGRVNTEAFF.

In its sample, this clonotype was seen a few times. V and J are TRBV12-3 or TRBV12-4 and TRBJ2-1, with D possibly being TRBD2 (6 bases). CDR3 length: 13 amino acids. V gave up 6 bases and J gave up 10 bases, with 16 bases separating them. The CDR3 DNA reads as TGTGCCAGCAGATCGGGACTCCTCCCGGAGCAGTTCTTC. This sequence encodes CASRSGLLPEQFF.

This clonotype was seen a few times. This rearrangement joins TRBV4-3 to TRBJ2-7; no definite D call. This CDR3 is built from 14 residues. Germline values: CDR1 LGHNA, CDR2 YSLEER. V gave up 0 bases and J gave up 4 bases, with 10 bases separating them. CDR3 sequence reads: CASSQEVPEYEQYF. The CDR3 nucleotides are TGCGCCAGCAGCCAAGAGGTTCCGGAATACGAGCAGTACTTC.

The DNA of the CDR3 is TGCGCCAGCAGCTTGTTCGACCCTCAATCCTACGAGCAGTACTTC. The encoded protein is CASSLFDPQSYEQYF. The chain joins TRBV5-1 to TRBJ2-7; D ambiguous. Germline V gene lookup returns CDR1 SGHRS and CDR2 YFSETQ. CDR3 length: 15 residues. V lost 1 base and J 1 base, leaving 12 bases between the germline ends. The complete variable domain, with remaining parts taken from reference TRBV5-1 and TRBJ2-7, reads KAGVTQTPRYLIKTRGQQVTLSCSPISGHRSVSWYQQTPGQGLQFLFEYFSETQRNKGNFPGRFSGRQFSNSRSEMNVSTLELGDSALYLCASSLFDPQSYEQYFGPGTRLTVT.

The DNA of the CDR3 is TGTGCCAGCAGCCCGGGTATGGGATTGGGGCAAATTCAGTACTTC. It encodes CASSPGMGLGQIQYF. The chain couples TRBV9 to TRBJ2-7; D is possibly TRBD1 (5 bases). V was shortened by 4 bases and J by 10 bases, with 24 bases between the two germline ends. The CDR3 is made up of 15 amino acids. Germline lookup yields CDR1 SGDLS and CDR2 YYNGEE.

This clonotype has just a few counts. The V call is TRBV20-1, the J call TRBJ1-4; D may be TRBD1 (5 bases). Per germline, CDR1 DFQATT and CDR2 SNEGSKA (reference sequence). This CDR3 has 15 residues. V was cut by 7 bases and J by 4 bases, with 19 bases left in between. This CDR3 is CSVSNLLGVNEKLFF. CDR3 DNA sequence: TGCAGTGTTAGTAATCTCCTAGGGGTTAATGAAAAACTGTTTTTT.

This clonotype was seen a handful of times. The chain carries TRBV20-1 and TRBJ1-2; 9 nucleotides match TRBD1. CDR1 and CDR2 (germline): DFQATT, SNEGSKA (reference sequence). V lost 1 base, J lost 6 bases, and 3 bases stayed unmatched. The CDR3 is 13 residues long. The CDR3 is CSARVTGGDGYTF. The CDR3 bases are TGCAGTGCTAGAGTAACAGGGGGCGATGGCTACACCTTC.

The J gene is TRBJ2-7, the V gene TRBV20-1, with a tentative D call TRBD1 (6 bases). The V end was cut by 1 base, the J end by 3 bases, with 22 bases between. Germline assignment: CDR1 DFQATT and CDR2 SNEGSKA (reference sequence). This CDR3 is 17 amino acids long. The CDR3 nucleotides read TGCAGTGCTAGAGCCAAACACTCCAGGGGAGAAGGCTACGAGCAGTACTTC. Its translation is CSARAKHSRGEGYEQYF.

The sample holds a few counts of this clonotype. The chain uses TRBV7-2 and TRBJ2-7; D unclear. Trimming took 7 bases from V and 3 from J, leaving 13 bases between them. The CDR3 length is 13 residues. CDR1 and CDR2 (germline): SGHTA, FQGNSA. The CDR3 DNA is TGTGCCAGCACCCTACCGAACGGCTACGAGCAGTACTTC. Encoded protein: CASTLPNGYEQYF. Variable domain in full (rest from reference TRBV7-2 and TRBJ2-7): GAGVSQSPSNKVTEKGKDVELRCDPISGHTALYWYRQSLGQGLEFLIYFQGNSAPDKSGLPSDRFSAERTGGSVSTLTIQRTQQEDSAVYLCASTLPNGYEQYFGPGTRLTVT.

This clonotype was found a few times. This chain uses TRBV28 with TRBJ1-5; D uncertain. Trimming cost V 7 bases and J 1 base, with 8 bases left between them. The CDR3 spans 13 residues. Germline values: CDR1 MDHEN, CDR2 SYDVKM. CDR3 sequence reads: CASTYSSNQPQHF. The CDR3 DNA reads as TGTGCCAGCACGTACAGCAGCAATCAGCCCCAGCATTTT. Variable domain in full (rest from reference TRBV28 and TRBJ1-5): DVKVTQSSRYLVKRTGEKVFLECVQDMDHENMFWYRQDPGLGLRLIYFSYDVKMKEKGDIPEGYSVSREKKERFSLILESASTNQTSMYLCASTYSSNQPQHFGDGTRLSIL.

This clonotype was counted between two and nine times. This rearrangement joins TRBV7-9 to TRBJ2-7, with TRBD2 as a possible D gene (5 bases). The CDR3 runs 15 residues. Germline V gene data show CDR1 as SEHNR and CDR2 as FQNEAQ (reference sequence). The ends were cut back, 2 bases at V and 8 bases at J, with 19 bases in the middle. The CDR3 DNA is TGTGCCAGCAGCTTAAGCCGGGATTCGAGTTTCAAGCAGTACTTC. This codes for CASSLSRDSSFKQYF.

This clonotype has more than one count but fewer than ten. This rearrangement joins TRBV5-1 to TRBJ2-1; D uncertain. Trimming cost V 3 bases and J 0 bases, with 22 bases left between them. This CDR3 is built from 19 residues. In germline, CDR1 is SGHRS, CDR2 YFSETQ. The CDR3 here is CASSSRTAYSLGSYNEQFF. DNA for the CDR3: TGCGCCAGCAGCTCCCGGACGGCTTACTCATTGGGCTCCTACAATGAGCAGTTCTTC.

This clonotype came up a few times. J is TRBJ1-1 and V is TRBV5-1; D may be TRBD1 (5 bases). V shed 4 bases and J shed 8 bases, with 18 bases lying between them. The germline V gene encodes CDR1 SGHRS and CDR2 YFSETQ. There are 14 residues in the CDR3. The CDR3 reads CASSLYLREYEAFF. CDR3 sequence (DNA): TGCGCCAGCAGCCTCTACCTCAGGGAGTACGAAGCTTTCTTT.

This sequence joins TRBV27 and TRBJ2-4; possible D gene TRBD1, 6 bases. This CDR3 contains 16 residues. Germline V gives CDR1 MNHEY, CDR2 SMNVEV (reference sequence). V gave up 5 bases and J gave up 1 base, with 15 bases separating them. The CDR3 here is CASSPSEGEAKNIQYF. In DNA, the CDR3 is TGTGCCAGCAGTCCTAGTGAGGGGGAGGCCAAAAACATTCAGTACTTC.

This clonotype has a handful of counts. The gene calls are TRBV28 and TRBJ1-1; D is uncertain. The CDR3 loop spans 12 amino acids. Germline V CDR1 and CDR2: MDHEN, SYDVKM. The V end lost 3 bases, the J end lost 7 bases, and 9 bases lay between the germline ends. The CDR3 region is CASSFSVIEAFF. The DNA of the CDR3 is TGTGCCAGCAGTTTCTCGGTTATTGAAGCTTTCTTT.

This clonotype was seen a handful of times. The chain is built from TRBV6-5 and TRBJ2-1; TRBD2 matches 7 bases. The CDR3 contains 16 residues. Per the germline V gene, CDR1 is MNHEY and CDR2 is SVGAGI. The V and J ends lost 2 bases and 4 bases, in that order; junction bases with no gene match: 8. CDR3 DNA sequence: TGTGCCAGCAGTTACGGGCGGGAGTTAGGTTACAATGAGCAGTTCTTC. Translated: CASSYGRELGYNEQFF.